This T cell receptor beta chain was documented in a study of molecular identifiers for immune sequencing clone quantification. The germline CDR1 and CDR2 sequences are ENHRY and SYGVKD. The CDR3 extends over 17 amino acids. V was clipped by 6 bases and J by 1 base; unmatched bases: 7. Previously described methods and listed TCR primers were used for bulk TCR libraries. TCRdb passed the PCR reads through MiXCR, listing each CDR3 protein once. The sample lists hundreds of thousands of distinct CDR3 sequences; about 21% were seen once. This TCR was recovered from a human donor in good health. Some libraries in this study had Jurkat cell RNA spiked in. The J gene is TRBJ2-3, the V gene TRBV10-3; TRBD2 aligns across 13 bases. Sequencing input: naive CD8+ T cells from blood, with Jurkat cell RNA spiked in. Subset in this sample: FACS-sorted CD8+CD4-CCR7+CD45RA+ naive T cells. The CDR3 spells CAIRELAGGLGTDTQYF. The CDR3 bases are TGTGCCATCAGGGAACTAGCGGGAGGGCTGGGCACAGATACGCAGTATTTT.